This is a list of T cell receptor beta chains from one sample in a study of blood T cell repertoires in COVID-19. Assay used: immunoSEQ multiplex PCR; TCRdb lists only in-frame clones, some missing. Of hundreds of thousands of clones listed, around 89% were seen once; the top ten hold roughly 1.1%. Input material: PBMCs or T cells enriched from blood (not recorded which). The receptors were gathered from a man aged 30 to 39 who had recovered from COVID-19. CDR3s include the opening cysteine and the closing phenylalanine or tryptophan. A D gene is named only where the DNA matches it firmly. Rows may omit the clone size; those that give it use once, few, many or a size class.

TGTGCCAGCAGCTTTTACCCCGGGGGTACAGATACGCAGTATTTT,CASSFYPGGTDTQYF,TRBV5-4,.,once,TRBJ2-3
TGTGCCAGCAGCCAAGAGGGACAGGGCCTCGAGCAGTACTTC,CASSQEGQGLEQYF,TRBV3-1/TRBV3-2,TRBD1,.,TRBJ2-7
TGTGCCAGCAGGGGACAAGCAACCTACGAGCAGTACTTC,CASRGQATYEQYF,TRBV27,.,.,TRBJ2-7
TGTGCCACCAGTGACCCGTCCTACCTAGCGGGAGGTTACAATGAGCAGTTCTTC,CATSDPSYLAGGYNEQFF,TRBV24-1,TRBD2,.,TRBJ2-1
TGTGCCAGCAGCTTATCGAGGGTTAGCTCCTACGAGCAGTACTTC,CASSLSRVSSYEQYF,TRBV7-2,.,once,TRBJ2-7
TGTGCCAGCAGCCCGGGACAGGTCTATGGCTACACCTTC,CASSPGQVYGYTF,TRBV6-5,TRBD1,.,TRBJ1-2
TGTGCCAGCAGTTTAACAGGCGCGAACACCGGGGAGCTGTTTTTT,CASSLTGANTGELFF,TRBV28,.,once,TRBJ2-2
TGTGCCAGTACCGACCCGGGACAGGGGGCGAGGGCCCAGTACTTC,CASTDPGQGARAQYF,TRBV28,TRBD1,.,TRBJ2-5
TGTGCCAGCAGTTTTCCCACAGGGGGGCGCTACGAGCAGTACTTC,CASSFPTGGRYEQYF,TRBV28,TRBD1,.,TRBJ2-7
TGTGCCAGCAGCTTGGCCCAGCGTGGGGGGTCCCAAGAGACCCAGTACTTC,CASSLAQRGGSQETQYF,TRBV5-4,.,.,TRBJ2-5
TGTGCCAGCAGCTTAGCGGACTATGGCTACACCTTC,CASSLADYGYTF,TRBV11-2,.,.,TRBJ1-2
TGTGCCAGTAGTATGGGTGTACAGGGGGTGGGGAATCAGCCCCAGCATTTT,CASSMGVQGVGNQPQHF,TRBV19,TRBD1,.,TRBJ1-5
TGTGCCAGTTCTCGGTTAACGGGTAATTCACCCCTCCACTTT,CASSRLTGNSPLHF,TRBV19,.,.,TRBJ1-6
TGTGCCAGCAGCTCCCAGGGCGGCAATGAGCAGTTCTTC,CASSSQGGNEQFF,TRBV11-1,.,.,TRBJ2-1
TGCGCCAGCAGCTTGGGGGCTAGCGGGAGGACGAACACCGGGGAGCTGTTTTTT,CASSLGASGRTNTGELFF,TRBV5-1,TRBD2,.,TRBJ2-2
TGCAGCGTTTTTAAGGAGGAGCAGTTTCACAATCAGCCCCAGCATTTT,CSVFKEEQFHNQPQHF,TRBV29-1,.,.,TRBJ1-5
TGCAGCGTTTCCCAGGGAAGAAGTGGAGATTACGAGCAGTACTTC,CSVSQGRSGDYEQYF,TRBV29-1,.,.,TRBJ2-7
TGTGCCAGCAGCTCGGACAGGACCCGAAGCTCCTATAATTCACCCCTCCACTTT,CASSSDRTRSSYNSPLHF,TRBV5-4,TRBD1,.,TRBJ1-6
TGTGCCAGCAGTTACTCGACCAGCGGGAGGCACGAGCAGTACTTC,CASSYSTSGRHEQYF,TRBV6-6,TRBD2,.,TRBJ2-7
TGTGCCACTAGGAGGGCCAGCTCGGAGACCCAGTACTTC,CATRRASSETQYF,TRBV15,.,.,TRBJ2-5
TGTGCCAGCAGCTCCGGGACTAGCGGGTCTTACTCCTACGAGCAGTACTTC,CASSSGTSGSYSYEQYF,TRBV5-6,TRBD2,.,TRBJ2-7
TGTGCCAGCAGTTACAGCACGGGGGACACTGAAGCTTTCTTT,CASSYSTGDTEAFF,TRBV6-5,.,.,TRBJ1-1
TGTGCCAGTAGTCCCGGGACTAGCGGGAGTTTCGAGCAGTACTTC,CASSPGTSGSFEQYF,TRBV19,TRBD2,.,TRBJ2-7
TGTGCCAGCAGGGCCACCGGGACAGGAGGGAGCGGAGCCTACGAGCAGTACTTC,CASRATGTGGSGAYEQYF,TRBV7-2,TRBD1,once,TRBJ2-7
TGTGCCAGCAGTTACTCCGGAGTTTCACCCCTCCACTTT,CASSYSGVSPLHF,TRBV6-6,.,.,TRBJ1-6
TGTGTCAGAAGCCCTTTGTACTTC,CVRSPLYF,TRBV5-3,.,once,TRBJ2-5
TGTGCCAGCAGTCCGACAGGATTCTATGGCTACACCTTC,CASSPTGFYGYTF,TRBV12-3/TRBV12-4,.,.,TRBJ1-2
TGTGCTAGTGCTCAGGGACAGATTTATGAAAAACTGTTTTTT,CASAQGQIYEKLFF,TRBV12-5,TRBD1,.,TRBJ1-4
TGCGCCAGCAGCTTGGCCCCAGGGAAGAATTCACCCCTCCACTTT,CASSLAPGKNSPLHF,TRBV5-1,.,.,TRBJ1-6
TGCGCCAGCAGCCAAGATCCCCTGGCCTCCGAGCAGTACTTC,CASSQDPLASEQYF,TRBV4-1,.,.,TRBJ2-7
TGTGCCAGCAGCTGGTCGGGTAGCTTCTACGAGCAGTACTTC,CASSWSGSFYEQYF,TRBV11-2,.,.,TRBJ2-7
TGTGCCAGCTCACCACGGCCGACTAGCGGCCTCTCCTACGAGCAGTACTTC,CASSPRPTSGLSYEQYF,TRBV18,TRBD2,.,TRBJ2-7